Presented here are 8 T cell receptor beta chains from one specimen sequenced in a study of blood T cells in healthy people across ages. Then a second PCR, running roughly 6 to 12 cycles, was carried out with a sample-barcoded 5' primer and a J-beta primer mix. Using its own MiXCR run on the 5' RACE reads, TCRdb lists one record per CDR3 protein. The sample has hundreds of thousands of distinct CDR3 sequences, 48% seen once. The sample comprised blood. The receptor set was obtained from a man in his thirties or forties in good health.

The rearrangement joins TRBV5-1 to TRBJ2-5, with 7 bases identical to TRBD2. The V segment lost 0 bases and the J segment 11 bases; nucleotides outside the gene matches: 10. The CDR3 totals 14 residues. CDR1 is SGHRS and CDR2 is YFSETQ in the germline V gene. The CDR3 reads CASSLEAGLGEQYF. Written as DNA, the CDR3 is TGCGCCAGCAGCTTGGAAGCGGGGCTGGGGGAGCAGTACTTC.

V is TRBV9 and J is TRBJ2-1; 9 bases line up with TRBD1. This CDR3 contains 17 residues. Per the germline V gene, CDR1 is SGDLS and CDR2 is YYNGEE. J gave up 2 bases and V 4 bases, and 10 bases lay outside the gene matches. In nucleotides, the CDR3 is TGTGCCAGCAGCACGCGAACGGGACAGGGAACCTACAATGAGCAGTTCTTC. Translating it yields CASSTRTGQGTYNEQFF.

A few counts support this clonotype. A read error may explain this, as a much larger clone is one base away. The rearrangement joins TRBV27 to TRBJ2-7; TRBD2 matches at 9 bases. The CDR3 length is 15 residues. V trimming: 5 bases; J trimming: 3 bases; junction bases outside the gene matches: 8. The V gene's germline CDR1 is MNHEY and CDR2 SMNVEV (reference sequence). The CDR3 sequence: CASSTVAGAHYEQYF. In nucleotides, the CDR3 is TGTGCCAGCAGTACCGTAGCGGGGGCACACTACGAGCAGTACTTC.

This clonotype came up a few times. This chain links TRBV3-1 with TRBJ2-1; D is perhaps TRBD2 (5 bases). V lost 4 bases and J 3 bases, leaving 10 bases between the germline ends. Per the germline V gene, CDR1 is LGHDT and CDR2 is YNNKEL (reference sequence). The CDR3 sequence is 14 residues long. The CDR3 region is CASSLRELYNEQFF. DNA for the CDR3: TGTGCCAGCAGCCTCCGGGAACTCTACAATGAGCAGTTCTTC.

V usage is TRBV7-2 and J usage is TRBJ2-2; D remains ambiguous. The ends were cut back, 2 bases at V and 2 bases at J, with 15 bases in the middle. This CDR3 is built from 17 residues. CDR1 is SGHTA and CDR2 is FQGNSA in the germline V gene. CDR3 in DNA: TGTGCCAGCAGCTTATATCAAGACTCTGTTAACACCGGGGAGCTGTTTTTT. Amino acids: CASSLYQDSVNTGELFF.

The V call is TRBV6-1, the J call TRBJ2-1; weak D call: TRBD2 (5 bases). The CDR3 has 13 amino acids. The V gene's germline CDR1 is MNHNS and CDR2 SASEGT. Between the trimmed V and J ends, which lost 3 bases and 9 bases, there was a span of 12 bases. Written as DNA, the CDR3 is TGTGCCAGCAGTGAGATAAGTGGAGGTGAGCAGTTCTTC. Translating it yields CASSEISGGEQFF.

This clonotype was counted between two and nine times. The V and J genes are TRBV12-3 or TRBV12-4 and TRBJ2-5; D remains ambiguous. The CDR3 spans 13 residues. V lost 6 bases to trimming and J lost 5 bases, with 13 bases between them. CDR3 in DNA: TGTGCCAGCAGCATAGAACCAACTGAGACCCAGTACTTC. It translates to CASSIEPTETQYF.

V usage is TRBV12-3 or TRBV12-4 and J usage is TRBJ1-5, with no clear D. Trimming shortened V by 2 bases and J by 4 bases, and 6 bases separated the two germline ends. This CDR3 is built from 13 residues. CDR3 amino acids: CASSLRLNQPQHF. CDR3 bases: TGTGCCAGCAGTTTACGGTTGAATCAGCCCCAGCATTTT.